The present TCR beta chain was sequenced within a study of beta chain features in type 1 diabetes. This clone was seen only a few times. Expressed TCRB transcripts were sequenced because the isolated RNA had all been reverse transcribed beforehand. Produced via immunoSEQ multiplex PCR; TCRdb's table is partial and in-frame only. The sample carries 200,000 to 250,000 clones, around 9.6% recorded once. CDR3 length: 17 residues. The germline V gene encodes CDR1 SEHNR and CDR2 FQNEAQ (reference sequence). The trim removed 2 bases at V and 1 base at J, leaving 6 bases unmatched. The chain combines TRBV7-9 with TRBJ1-5, with 9 nucleotides matching TRBD1. This sequence was found in a woman between 18 and 29 years old in good health. Sequencing used naive CD4+ T cells from blood. The CDR3, as DNA: TGTGCCAGCAGCTTATCAACCGGGACAGGGAGCAATCAGCCCCAGCATTTT. As protein: CASSLSTGTGSNQPQHF.